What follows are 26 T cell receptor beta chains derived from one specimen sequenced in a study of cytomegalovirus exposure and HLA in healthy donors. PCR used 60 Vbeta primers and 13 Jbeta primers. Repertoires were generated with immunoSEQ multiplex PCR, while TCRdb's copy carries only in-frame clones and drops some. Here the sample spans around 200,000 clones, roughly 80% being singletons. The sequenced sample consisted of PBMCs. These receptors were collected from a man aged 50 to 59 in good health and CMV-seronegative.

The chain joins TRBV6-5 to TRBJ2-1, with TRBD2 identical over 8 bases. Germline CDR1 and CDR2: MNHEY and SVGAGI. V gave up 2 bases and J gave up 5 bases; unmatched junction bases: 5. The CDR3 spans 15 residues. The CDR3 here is CASSYPSGGNNEQFF. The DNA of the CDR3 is TGTGCCAGCAGTTACCCCAGCGGGGGAAACAATGAGCAGTTCTTC.

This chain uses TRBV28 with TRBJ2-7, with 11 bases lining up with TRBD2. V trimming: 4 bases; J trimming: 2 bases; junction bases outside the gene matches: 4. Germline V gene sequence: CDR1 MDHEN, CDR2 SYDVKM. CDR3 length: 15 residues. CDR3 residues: CASSSPGLAAYEQYF. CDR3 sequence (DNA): TGTGCCAGCAGTTCTCCGGGACTAGCGGCCTACGAGCAGTACTTC.

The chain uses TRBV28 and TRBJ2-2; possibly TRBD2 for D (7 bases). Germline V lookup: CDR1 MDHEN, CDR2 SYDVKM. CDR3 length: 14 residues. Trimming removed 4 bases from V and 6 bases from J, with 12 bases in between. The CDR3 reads CASSSIGGAGELFF. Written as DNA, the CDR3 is TGTGCCAGCAGTTCGATAGGGGGGGCCGGGGAGCTGTTTTTT.

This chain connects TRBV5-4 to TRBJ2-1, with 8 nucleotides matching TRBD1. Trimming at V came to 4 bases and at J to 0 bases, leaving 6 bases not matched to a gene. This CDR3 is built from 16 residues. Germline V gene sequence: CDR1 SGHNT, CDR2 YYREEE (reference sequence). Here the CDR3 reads CASSPNDRGSYNEQFF. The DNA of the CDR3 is TGTGCCAGCAGCCCCAATGACAGGGGCTCCTACAATGAGCAGTTCTTC. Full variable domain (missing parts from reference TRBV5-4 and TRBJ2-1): ETGVTQSPTHLIKTRGQQVTLRCSSQSGHNTVSWYQQALGQGPQFIFQYYREEENGRGNFPPRFSGLQFPNYSSELNVNALELDDSALYLCASSPNDRGSYNEQFFGPGTRLTVL.

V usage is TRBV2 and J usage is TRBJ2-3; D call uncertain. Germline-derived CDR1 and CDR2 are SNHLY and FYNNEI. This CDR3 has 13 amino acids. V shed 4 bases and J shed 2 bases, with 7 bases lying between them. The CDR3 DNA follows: TGTGCCAGCAGTGTAACTAACACAGATACGCAGTATTTT. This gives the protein CASSVTNTDTQYF.

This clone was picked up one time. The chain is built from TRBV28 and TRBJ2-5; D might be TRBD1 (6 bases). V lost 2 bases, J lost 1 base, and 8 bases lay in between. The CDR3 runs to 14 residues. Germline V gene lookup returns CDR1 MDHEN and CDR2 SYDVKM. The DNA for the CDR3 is TGTGCCAGCAGTTTACAGGGGAGCCAAGAGACCCAGTACTTC. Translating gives CASSLQGSQETQYF. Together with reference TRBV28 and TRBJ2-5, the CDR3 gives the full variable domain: DVKVTQSSRYLVKRTGEKVFLECVQDMDHENMFWYRQDPGLGLRLIYFSYDVKMKEKGDIPEGYSVSREKKERFSLILESASTNQTSMYLCASSLQGSQETQYFGPGTRLLVL.

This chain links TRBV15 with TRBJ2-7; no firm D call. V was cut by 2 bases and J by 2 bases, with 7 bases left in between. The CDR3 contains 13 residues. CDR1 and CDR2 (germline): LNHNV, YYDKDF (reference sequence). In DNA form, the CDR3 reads TGTGCCACCAGCAGAAATCGGGCCTACGAGCAGTACTTC. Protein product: CATSRNRAYEQYF. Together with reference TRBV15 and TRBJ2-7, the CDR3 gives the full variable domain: DAMVIQNPRYQVTQFGKPVTLSCSQTLNHNVMYWYQQKSSQAPKLLFHYYDKDFNNEADTPDNFQSRRPNTSFCFLDIRSPGLGDTAMYLCATSRNRAYEQYFGPGTRLTVT.

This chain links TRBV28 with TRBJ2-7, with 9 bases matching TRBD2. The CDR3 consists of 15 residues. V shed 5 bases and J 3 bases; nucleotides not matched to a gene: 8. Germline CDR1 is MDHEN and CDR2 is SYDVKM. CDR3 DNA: TGTGCCAGCAGTCAAACTAGCGGGCTGGTCTACGAGCAGTACTTC. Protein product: CASSQTSGLVYEQYF.

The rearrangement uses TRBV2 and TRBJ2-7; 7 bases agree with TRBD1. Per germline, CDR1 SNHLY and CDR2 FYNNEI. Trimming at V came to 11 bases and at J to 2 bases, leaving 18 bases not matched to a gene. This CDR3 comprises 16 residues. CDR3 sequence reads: CACLETGKVHAYEQYF. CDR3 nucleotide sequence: TGTGCCTGCCTGGAGACAGGGAAGGTGCATGCCTACGAGCAGTACTTC.

CDR3 residues: CASTSQGQVSTDTQYF. DNA for the CDR3: TGTGCCAGCACCTCGCAGGGACAGGTCAGCACAGATACGCAGTATTTT. The V call is TRBV27, the J call TRBJ2-3; 8 bases are a match to TRBD1. CDR1 and CDR2 (germline): MNHEY, SMNVEV (reference sequence). The CDR3 spans 16 residues. The ends lost 7 bases at V and 0 bases at J; junction bases unmatched: 9.

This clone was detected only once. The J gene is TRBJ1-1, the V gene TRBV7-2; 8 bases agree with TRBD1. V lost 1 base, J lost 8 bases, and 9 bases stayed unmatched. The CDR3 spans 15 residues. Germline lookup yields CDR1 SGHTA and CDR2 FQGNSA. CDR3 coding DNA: TGTGCCAGCAGCTTAGATAAGACAGGGGTGCGGGAAGCTTTCTTT. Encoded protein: CASSLDKTGVREAFF.

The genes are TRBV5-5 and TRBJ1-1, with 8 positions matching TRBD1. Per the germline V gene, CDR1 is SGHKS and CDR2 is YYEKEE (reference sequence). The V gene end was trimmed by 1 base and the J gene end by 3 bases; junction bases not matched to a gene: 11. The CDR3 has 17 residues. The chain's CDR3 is CASSLSAPGQVHTEAFF. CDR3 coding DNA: TGTGCCAGCAGCTTGTCCGCCCCGGGACAGGTACACACTGAAGCTTTCTTT.

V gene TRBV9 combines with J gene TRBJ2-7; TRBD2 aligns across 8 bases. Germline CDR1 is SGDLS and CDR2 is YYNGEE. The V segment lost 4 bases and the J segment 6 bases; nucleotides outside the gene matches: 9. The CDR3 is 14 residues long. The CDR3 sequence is CASSPSGGALEQYF. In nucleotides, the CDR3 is TGTGCCAGCAGCCCGAGCGGGGGTGCGCTCGAGCAGTACTTC.

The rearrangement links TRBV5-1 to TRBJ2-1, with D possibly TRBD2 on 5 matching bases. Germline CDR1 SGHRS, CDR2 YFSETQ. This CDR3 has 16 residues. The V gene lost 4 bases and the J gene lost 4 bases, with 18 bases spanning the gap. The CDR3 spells CASSNSRRVTYNEQFF. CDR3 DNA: TGCGCCAGCAGCAATAGCCGGCGGGTAACTTACAATGAGCAGTTCTTC.

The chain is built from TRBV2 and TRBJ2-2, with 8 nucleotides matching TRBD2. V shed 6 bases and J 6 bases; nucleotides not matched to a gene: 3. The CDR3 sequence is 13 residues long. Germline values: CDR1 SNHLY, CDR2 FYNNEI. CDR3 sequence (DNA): TGTGCCAGCAGGCAGGGACTAGCCGGGGAGCTGTTTTTT. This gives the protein CASRQGLAGELFF.

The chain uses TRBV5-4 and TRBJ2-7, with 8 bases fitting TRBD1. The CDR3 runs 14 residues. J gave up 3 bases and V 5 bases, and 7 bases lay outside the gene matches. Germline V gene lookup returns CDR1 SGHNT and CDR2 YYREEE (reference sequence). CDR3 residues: CASRLDTGGYEQYF. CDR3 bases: TGTGCCAGCAGGTTAGATACAGGGGGCTACGAGCAGTACTTC.

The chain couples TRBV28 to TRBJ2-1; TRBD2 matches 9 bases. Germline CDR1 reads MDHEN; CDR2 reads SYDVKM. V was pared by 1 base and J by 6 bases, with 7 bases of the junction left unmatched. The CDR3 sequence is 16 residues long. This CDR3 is CASSLFPSGTPNEQFF. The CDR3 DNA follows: TGTGCCAGCAGTTTATTTCCTAGCGGGACCCCCAATGAGCAGTTCTTC.

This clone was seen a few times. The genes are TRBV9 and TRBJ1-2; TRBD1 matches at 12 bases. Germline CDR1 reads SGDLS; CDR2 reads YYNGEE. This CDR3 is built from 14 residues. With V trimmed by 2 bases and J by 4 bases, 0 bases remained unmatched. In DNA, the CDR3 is TGTGCCAGCAGCGTGGGACAGGGGGCCTATGGCTACACCTTC. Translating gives CASSVGQGAYGYTF.

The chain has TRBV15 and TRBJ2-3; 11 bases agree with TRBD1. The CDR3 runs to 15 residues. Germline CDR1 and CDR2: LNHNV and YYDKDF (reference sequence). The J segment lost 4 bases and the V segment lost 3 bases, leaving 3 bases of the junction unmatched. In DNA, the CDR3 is TGTGCCACCAGCAGGGACAGGGGGCTGCCAGATACGCAGTATTTT. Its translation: CATSRDRGLPDTQYF.

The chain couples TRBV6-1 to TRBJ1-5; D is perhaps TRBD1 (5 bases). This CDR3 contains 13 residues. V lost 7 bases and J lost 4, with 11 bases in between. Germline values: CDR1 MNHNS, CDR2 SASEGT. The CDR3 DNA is TGTGCCAGCACCCCTGGGGGGAATCAGCCCCAGCATTTT. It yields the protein CASTPGGNQPQHF.

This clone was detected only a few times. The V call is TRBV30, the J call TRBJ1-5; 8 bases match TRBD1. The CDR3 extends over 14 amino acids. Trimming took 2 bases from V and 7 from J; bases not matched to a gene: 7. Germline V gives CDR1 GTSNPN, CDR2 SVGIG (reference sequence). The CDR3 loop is CAWSRPGGEQPQHF. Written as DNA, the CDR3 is TGTGCCTGGAGTCGTCCAGGGGGCGAACAGCCCCAGCATTTT.

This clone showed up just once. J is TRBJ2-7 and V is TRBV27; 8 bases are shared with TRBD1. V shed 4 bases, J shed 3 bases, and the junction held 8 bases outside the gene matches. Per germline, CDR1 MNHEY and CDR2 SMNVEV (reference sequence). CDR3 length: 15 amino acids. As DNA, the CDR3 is TGTGCCAGCAGTTGGGCAACAGGGGGAGGCTACGAGCAGTACTTC. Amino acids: CASSWATGGGYEQYF.

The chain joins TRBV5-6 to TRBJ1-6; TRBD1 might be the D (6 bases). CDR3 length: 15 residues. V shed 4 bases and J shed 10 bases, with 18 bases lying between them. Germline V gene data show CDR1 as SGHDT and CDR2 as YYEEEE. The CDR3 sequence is CASSLGGGQRSPLHF. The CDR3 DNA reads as TGTGCCAGCAGCCTCGGGGGGGGGCAAAGATCACCCCTCCACTTT.

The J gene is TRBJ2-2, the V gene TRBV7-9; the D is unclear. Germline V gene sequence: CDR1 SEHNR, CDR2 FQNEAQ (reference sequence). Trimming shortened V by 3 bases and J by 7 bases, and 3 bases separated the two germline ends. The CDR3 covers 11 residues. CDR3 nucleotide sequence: TGTGCCAGCAGCTTCATCGGGGAGCTGTTTTTT. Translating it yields CASSFIGELFF.

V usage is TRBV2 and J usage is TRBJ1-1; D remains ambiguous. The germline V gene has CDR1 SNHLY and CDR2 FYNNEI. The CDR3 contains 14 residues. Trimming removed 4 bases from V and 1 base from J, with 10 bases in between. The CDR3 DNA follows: TGTGCCAGCAGTGGCACCCTAGGGAACACTGAAGCTTTCTTT. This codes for CASSGTLGNTEAFF.

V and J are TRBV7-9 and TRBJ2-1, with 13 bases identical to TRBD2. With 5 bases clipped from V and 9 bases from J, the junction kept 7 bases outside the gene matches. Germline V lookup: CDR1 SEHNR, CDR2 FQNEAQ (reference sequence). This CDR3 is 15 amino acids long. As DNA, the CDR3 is TGTGCCAGCAGCCGACTAGCGGGAGGTGGGGGTGAGCAGTTCTTC. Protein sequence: CASSRLAGGGGEQFF. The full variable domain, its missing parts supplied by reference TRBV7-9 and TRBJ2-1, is DTGVSQNPRHKITKRGQNVTFRCDPISEHNRLYWYRQTLGQGPEFLTYFQNEAQLEKSRLLSDRFSAERPKGSFSTLEIQRTEQGDSAMYLCASSRLAGGGGEQFFGPGTRLTVL.